The clone carrying this TCR beta chain has more than one count but fewer than ten. Germline V gene data show CDR1 as MDHEN and CDR2 as SYDVKM. This CDR3 contains 15 residues. Trimming removed 3 bases from V and 8 bases from J; junction bases left unmatched: 9. PCR amplification relied on 60 Vbeta primers (plus 13 Jbeta primers). Measured with immunoSEQ multiplex PCR; TCRdb has only the in-frame clones, and not every one. Here the sample spans 150,000 to 200,000 clones, about 76% being singletons. The data originate from a study of cytomegalovirus exposure and HLA in healthy donors. The chain has TRBV28 and TRBJ1-2; TRBD1 agrees at 10 bases. This TCR was sampled from a woman aged 40 to 50 in good health and CMV-seropositive. The sequencing input was PBMCs. CDR3 sequence: CASSLRRQGARGYTF. CDR3 sequence (DNA): TGTGCCAGCAGTTTGAGAAGACAGGGGGCGCGGGGCTACACCTTC.